The 17 T cell receptor beta chains listed next were all sequenced from one sample in a study of control samples from healthy donors and cancer patients. Measured with immunoSEQ multiplex PCR; TCRdb has only the in-frame clones, and not every one. Of 210,000 or so clones listed, about nine tenths were seen once; the top ten hold about 1.7%. The sequenced sample consisted of blood. Receptors originate from a man aged 30-40 years in good health.

J is TRBJ1-2 and V is TRBV27; D unclear. The length of the CDR3 is 12 residues. Germline V CDR1 and CDR2: MNHEY, SMNVEV (reference sequence). With 5 bases removed from V and 0 bases from J, the gap between germline ends came to 4 bases. CDR3 protein: CASSSSNYGYTF. The CDR3 region has the DNA TGTGCCAGCAGTAGCTCTAACTATGGCTACACCTTC.

The chain joins TRBV19 to TRBJ1-5, with D possibly being TRBD1 (5 bases). The CDR3 contains 13 residues. Germline CDR1 and CDR2: LNHDA and SQIVND (reference sequence). V dropped 6 bases and J dropped 2 bases, with 8 bases sitting between them. CDR3 sequence reads: CASRTRGNQPQHF. DNA of the CDR3: TGTGCCAGTAGGACCAGGGGCAATCAGCCCCAGCATTTT. Full variable domain (outside the CDR3, taken from reference TRBV19 and TRBJ1-5): DGGITQSPKYLFRKEGQNVTLSCEQNLNHDAMYWYRQDPGQGLRLIYYSQIVNDFQKGDIAEGYSVSREKKESFPLTVTSAQKNPTAFYLCASRTRGNQPQHFGDGTRLSIL.

The V gene is TRBV7-9, the J gene TRBJ2-1; a weak D match, TRBD1 (6 bases). Trimming removed 1 base from V and 0 bases from J, with 13 bases in between. The CDR3 covers 17 residues. Germline CDR1 SEHNR, CDR2 FQNEAQ (reference sequence). Written as DNA, the CDR3 is TGTGCCAGCAGCTTAGGGGGGCTACAAAGCTCCTACAATGAGCAGTTCTTC. Its protein is CASSLGGLQSSYNEQFF.

The rearrangement links TRBV9 to TRBJ2-7, with 10 positions matching TRBD1. The germline CDR1 and CDR2 sequences are SGDLS and YYNGEE. V gave up 4 bases and J gave up 0 bases; unmatched junction bases: 10. The CDR3 is 17 amino acids. CDR3 bases: TGTGCCAGCAGCTCTGGACAGGGGGTTATCGGCTCCTACGAGCAGTACTTC. Protein product: CASSSGQGVIGSYEQYF.

This chain links TRBV27 with TRBJ2-3; a weak D match, TRBD2 (5 bases). V shed 2 bases and J shed 1 base, with 10 bases lying between them. The length of the CDR3 is 15 residues. CDR1 is MNHEY and CDR2 is SMNVEV in the germline V gene (reference sequence). For the CDR3, the DNA is TGTGCCAGCAGTTTAAGTATTAGCGGCACAGATACGCAGTATTTT. Translated: CASSLSISGTDTQYF.

This chain links TRBV25-1 with TRBJ1-3; perhaps TRBD1 as D (6 bases). The CDR3 has 15 amino acids. The germline gives CDR1 MGHDK, CDR2 SYGVNS. Deletions cut 6 bases from V and 1 base from J, with 13 bases between. CDR3 sequence (DNA): TGTGCCAGCAGCCGAGGGGGGGCTTCTGGAAACACCATATATTTT. Encoded protein: CASSRGGASGNTIYF.

The V and J genes are TRBV6-1 and TRBJ1-1; 8 nucleotides align to TRBD1. Germline CDR1 reads MNHNS; CDR2 reads SASEGT. V was pared by 1 base and J by 1 base, with 2 bases of the junction left unmatched. The CDR3 sequence is 15 residues long. In DNA form, the CDR3 reads TGTGCCAGCAGTGAAGGAGGGACAGGGAACACTGAAGCTTTCTTT. Residues: CASSEGGTGNTEAFF.

The chain recombines TRBV19 with TRBJ1-2; D is unresolved. Germline loops: CDR1 LNHDA, CDR2 SQIVND (reference sequence). The length of the CDR3 is 13 residues. The V gene lost 7 bases and the J gene lost 4 bases, with 13 bases spanning the gap. This CDR3 is CASTNSRVYGYTF. The CDR3 nucleotides are TGTGCCAGTACCAATTCGAGAGTCTATGGCTACACCTTC.

This clone has only one observation. CDR3 region: CASSARTHTGLFF. The CDR3, as DNA: TGTGCCAGCAGCGCGAGAACACACACGGGCCTGTTTTTT. The chain couples TRBV14 to TRBJ1-4; D unresolved. Per germline, CDR1 SGHDN and CDR2 FVKESK. This CDR3 contains 13 residues. V was pared by 5 bases and J by 14 bases, with 18 bases between. Full variable domain (remainder filled in from reference TRBV14 and TRBJ1-4): EAGVTQFPSHSVIEKGQTVTLRCDPISGHDNLYWYRRVMGKEIKFLLHFVKESKQDESGMPNNRFLAERTGGTYSTLKVQPAELEDSGVYFCASSARTHTGLFFGSGTQLSVL.

This clone turned up a few times. This chain joins TRBV5-1 and TRBJ2-2, with 9 positions matching TRBD1. Per the germline V gene, CDR1 is SGHRS and CDR2 is YFSETQ. With 1 base clipped from V and 6 bases from J, the junction kept 10 bases outside the gene matches. This CDR3 region has 17 residues. CDR3: CASSLWDRALGAGELFF. The CDR3 coding sequence is TGCGCCAGCAGCTTGTGGGACAGGGCCCTCGGCGCCGGGGAGCTGTTTTTT.

The genes are TRBV5-1 and TRBJ1-2, with a weak D call TRBD1 (6 bases). The CDR3 consists of 13 residues. V lost 2 bases and J lost 2, with 7 bases in between. From germline, CDR1 is SGHRS and CDR2 YFSETQ. This CDR3 reads CASSFTGNYGYTF. CDR3 nucleotide sequence: TGCGCCAGCAGCTTTACAGGGAACTATGGCTACACCTTC.

The V and J genes are TRBV6-1 and TRBJ1-2, with D unclear. CDR3 size: 13 residues. Looked up from germline, CDR1 is MNHNS and CDR2 is SASEGT. Trimming removed 2 bases from V and 6 bases from J, with 10 bases in between. CDR3 DNA sequence: TGTGCCAGCAGTGAATTGGACCGCGATGGCTACACCTTC. Its translation: CASSELDRDGYTF.

This chain joins TRBV10-3 and TRBJ2-2; 12 positions match TRBD2. The germline gives CDR1 ENHRY, CDR2 SYGVKD. J was trimmed by 3 bases and V by 3 bases; bases with no gene match: 5. The CDR3 contains 17 residues. The CDR3 sequence: CAISEPLAGGDTGELFF. The CDR3 bases are TGTGCCATCAGTGAACCGCTAGCGGGGGGGGACACCGGGGAGCTGTTTTTT.

The chain joins TRBV14 to TRBJ1-6; D call uncertain. The V and J ends lost 2 bases and 4 bases respectively, with 9 bases between them. The CDR3 is 15 residues long. The germline V gene has CDR1 SGHDN and CDR2 FVKESK. CDR3 sequence (DNA): TGTGCCAGCAGCCAAAGCAGGAATTATAATTCACCCCTCCACTTT. Encoded protein: CASSQSRNYNSPLHF. The full variable domain, rest sourced from reference TRBV14 and TRBJ1-6, is EAGVTQFPSHSVIEKGQTVTLRCDPISGHDNLYWYRRVMGKEIKFLLHFVKESKQDESGMPNNRFLAERTGGTYSTLKVQPAELEDSGVYFCASSQSRNYNSPLHFGNGTRLTVT.

The genes are TRBV29-1 and TRBJ2-1, with no clear D. This CDR3 comprises 13 residues. CDR1 SQVTM and CDR2 ANQGSEA come from the germline V gene. The V and J ends lost 4 bases and 9 bases respectively, with 16 bases between them. CDR3 loop: CSVGFSRSGEQFF. The CDR3 DNA reads TGCAGCGTTGGTTTTAGCAGGTCGGGTGAGCAGTTCTTC.

The V and J genes are TRBV11-3 and TRBJ1-5, with TRBD1 matching 8 bases. The CDR3 loop spans 15 amino acids. The germline V gene encodes CDR1 SGHNT and CDR2 YENEEA. V was pared by 7 bases and J by 7 bases, with 12 bases of the junction left unmatched. CDR3: CASIIRTGQEQPQHF. The CDR3 bases are TGTGCCAGCATCATAAGGACAGGGCAGGAACAGCCCCAGCATTTT.

V and J are TRBV9 and TRBJ2-1; the match to TRBD2 covers 9 bases. The junction had 8 bases not matched to a gene; V was cut back by 0 bases and J by 4 bases. The CDR3 spans 17 residues. From germline, CDR1 is SGDLS and CDR2 YYNGEE. Here the CDR3 reads CASSVASSGGPYNEQFF. The CDR3 nucleotides are TGTGCCAGCAGCGTAGCGAGTAGCGGGGGCCCATACAATGAGCAGTTCTTC.